Listed here are 29 T cell receptor beta chains from one sample, sequenced in a study of technical replicates of blood from several donors. Repertoires were generated with immunoSEQ multiplex PCR, while TCRdb's copy carries only in-frame clones and drops some. The sample holds 100,000 or so clones; approximately 94% are singletons and the top ten take around 0.22%. The sequencing input was T cells isolated from PBMCs. The receptors originated from a human donor in good health.

V is TRBV11-3 and J is TRBJ1-6, with D perhaps TRBD1 (5 bases). Per germline, CDR1 SGHNT and CDR2 YENEEA. Trimming pared 1 base from V and 15 bases from J, leaving 10 bases between. This CDR3 is built from 12 residues. In DNA form, the CDR3 reads TGTGCCAGCAGCTTAGCTGGGGCGTACCTCCACTTT. Translation gives CASSLAGAYLHF.

This chain uses TRBV2 with TRBJ2-5; 8 positions agree with TRBD1. This CDR3 has 15 amino acids. J lost 1 base, V lost 4 bases, and 5 bases had no gene match. Per the germline V gene, CDR1 is SNHLY and CDR2 is FYNNEI. This CDR3 reads CASSVLGTGQETQYF. In DNA, the CDR3 is TGTGCCAGCAGTGTTCTAGGGACAGGCCAAGAGACCCAGTACTTC.

V gene TRBV5-1 combines with J gene TRBJ1-6; 9 bases are a match to TRBD1. Germline V gives CDR1 SGHRS, CDR2 YFSETQ. The trim removed 2 bases at V and 2 bases at J, leaving 2 bases unmatched. This CDR3 is 16 amino acids long. As DNA, the CDR3 is TGCGCCAGCAGCTTAACAGGGGGCCCCTATAATTCACCCCTCCACTTT. Its protein is CASSLTGGPYNSPLHF.

This clone showed up just once. V gene TRBV2 combines with J gene TRBJ1-1, with 10 positions matching TRBD1. The CDR3 totals 12 residues. J was trimmed by 4 bases and V by 8 bases; bases with no gene match: 1. Germline assignment: CDR1 SNHLY and CDR2 FYNNEI. CDR3 region: CASRDRGTEAFF. Here the CDR3 DNA reads TGTGCCAGCCGGGACAGGGGCACTGAAGCTTTCTTT.

The chain links TRBV7-9 to TRBJ2-5; 11 nucleotides agree with TRBD2. The CDR3 has 16 amino acids. Germline CDR1 SEHNR, CDR2 FQNEAQ (reference sequence). Trimming cost V 5 bases and J 5 bases; bases outside gene matches: 10. The CDR3 coding sequence is TGTGCCAGCAGCACACTAGCGGGAGACCTGGCGGAGACCCAGTACTTC. Translated: CASSTLAGDLAETQYF.

The rearrangement links TRBV5-8 to TRBJ1-2, with D maybe TRBD1 (6 bases). V was cut by 4 bases and J by 7 bases, with 17 bases left in between. This CDR3 is built from 14 residues. In germline, CDR1 is SGHTS, CDR2 YDEGEE. The chain's CDR3 is CASSPIPWTAGYTF. Written as DNA, the CDR3 is TGTGCCAGCAGCCCCATTCCTTGGACAGCTGGCTACACCTTC.

The chain carries TRBV10-1 and TRBJ2-1, with 11 bases that match TRBD2. This CDR3 is built from 15 residues. The germline V gene encodes CDR1 WNHNN and CDR2 SYGVQD (reference sequence). With V trimmed by 8 bases and J by 9 bases, 12 bases remained unmatched. This CDR3 is CASSLALAGGGEQFF. As DNA, the CDR3 is TGCGCCAGCTCATTAGCGCTAGCGGGAGGAGGTGAGCAGTTCTTC.

The chain recombines TRBV19 with TRBJ2-7, with D perhaps matching TRBD2 (6 bases). This CDR3 region has 14 residues. The ends were cut back, 3 bases at V and 2 bases at J, with 11 bases in the middle. CDR1 LNHDA and CDR2 SQIVND come from the germline V gene (reference sequence). DNA of the CDR3: TGTGCCAGTAGTATGGCGGGGCAGGCCTACGAGCAGTACTTC. Translating it yields CASSMAGQAYEQYF.

V and J are TRBV4-1 and TRBJ2-7, with 9 bases fitting TRBD1. The CDR3 sequence is 15 residues long. Trimming cost V 0 bases and J 6 bases; bases outside gene matches: 6. From germline, CDR1 is MGHRA and CDR2 YSYEKL. The CDR3 nucleotides are TGCGCCAGCAGCCAAGATGACAGGGGGTTTGCCGAGCAGTACTTC. Translated: CASSQDDRGFAEQYF.

The chain couples TRBV4-2 to TRBJ1-1, with unresolved D. This CDR3 is built from 14 residues. CDR1 and CDR2 from the germline V gene are LGHNA and YNFKEQ. V was cut by 4 bases and J by 6 bases, with 15 bases left in between. CDR3 region: CASSPLLNAAEAFF. CDR3 coding DNA: TGTGCCAGCAGCCCCCTCCTCAACGCGGCTGAAGCTTTCTTT.

This rearrangement joins TRBV7-6 to TRBJ2-3; D is unclear. With 1 base removed from V and 4 bases from J, the gap between germline ends came to 15 bases. From germline, CDR1 is SGHVS and CDR2 FNYEAQ. The CDR3 runs to 16 residues. The CDR3 sequence is CASSLVSQRSPDTQYF. The CDR3 nucleotides read TGTGCCAGCAGCTTAGTCAGCCAGCGCTCCCCAGATACGCAGTATTTT. Complete variable domain (other parts from reference TRBV7-6 and TRBJ2-3): GAGVSQSPRYKVTKRGQDVALRCDPISGHVSLYWYRQALGQGPEFLTYFNYEAQQDKSGLPNDRFSAERPEGSISTLTIQRTEQRDSAMYRCASSLVSQRSPDTQYFGPGTRLTVL.

Here the CDR3 DNA reads TGTGCCAGCAGTTACTCCCGGTTAGCGGGAGGGTACGAGCAGTACTTC. Its translation: CASSYSRLAGGYEQYF. This chain joins TRBV6-6 and TRBJ2-7, with TRBD2 matching 11 bases. The CDR3 covers 16 residues. The germline CDR1 and CDR2 sequences are MNHNY and SVGAGI (reference sequence). V lost 0 bases and J lost 4; bases outside the gene matches: 5.

The chain uses TRBV29-1 and TRBJ2-1; 8 positions agree with TRBD2. Germline values: CDR1 SQVTM, CDR2 ANQGSEA. The CDR3 consists of 13 residues. V lost 5 bases and J lost 2; bases outside the gene matches: 2. The CDR3 nucleotides are TGCAGCGTTTCCGGGGGGGCCTACAATGAGCAGTTCTTC. Protein: CSVSGGAYNEQFF.

The chain is built from TRBV19 and TRBJ2-7; a possible D gene is TRBD1 (6 bases). Per the germline V gene, CDR1 is LNHDA and CDR2 is SQIVND (reference sequence). V lost 5 bases to trimming and J lost 3 bases, with 20 bases between them. The CDR3 runs to 16 residues. The CDR3 spells CASSPGRGSTSYEQYF. The CDR3 nucleotides read TGTGCCAGTAGTCCGGGAAGGGGGTCAACGAGCTACGAGCAGTACTTC.

This sequence joins TRBV18 and TRBJ1-6, with a tentative D call TRBD1 (6 bases). This CDR3 comprises 15 residues. The ends were cut back, 6 bases at V and 7 bases at J, with 16 bases in the middle. Germline CDR1 KGHSH, CDR2 LQKENI. For the CDR3, the DNA is TGTGCCAGCTCGCTAAACAGGGATTTCAATTCACCCCTCCACTTT. Translation gives CASSLNRDFNSPLHF. The full variable domain, rest sourced from reference TRBV18 and TRBJ1-6, is NAGVMQNPRHLVRRRGQEARLRCSPMKGHSHVYWYRQLPEEGLKFMVYLQKENIIDESGMPKERFSAEFPKEGPSILRIQQVVRGDSAAYFCASSLNRDFNSPLHFGNGTRLTVT.

The chain recombines TRBV10-1 with TRBJ2-1; D is uncertain. V shed 2 bases and J shed 7 bases, with 9 bases lying between them. CDR3 size: 13 residues. Germline V gene data show CDR1 as WNHNN and CDR2 as SYGVQD (reference sequence). CDR3: CASSEEPVNEQFF. Here the CDR3 DNA reads TGCGCCAGCAGTGAGGAACCGGTTAATGAGCAGTTCTTC.

The chain combines TRBV11-3 with TRBJ2-3; D might be TRBD1 (5 bases). The CDR3 covers 17 residues. V dropped 2 bases and J dropped 0 bases, with 15 bases sitting between them. CDR1 is SGHNT, CDR2 YENEEA, per germline. The CDR3: CASSLSWGLNSTDTQYF. DNA for the CDR3: TGTGCCAGCAGCTTATCTTGGGGCCTTAATAGCACAGATACGCAGTATTTT.

This sequence joins TRBV6-1 and TRBJ2-7; 7 bases are shared with TRBD1. The germline CDR1 and CDR2 sequences are MNHNS and SASEGT. This CDR3 has 13 amino acids. The V segment lost 9 bases and the J segment 1 base; nucleotides outside the gene matches: 6. CDR3 in DNA: TGTGCCAGTATGGGACAGCCGTCCTACGAGCAGTACTTC. Amino acid sequence: CASMGQPSYEQYF.

This rearrangement joins TRBV27 to TRBJ2-7; TRBD1 aligns across 11 bases. The J segment lost 1 base and the V segment lost 1 base, leaving 9 bases of the junction unmatched. Germline V gene lookup returns CDR1 MNHEY and CDR2 SMNVEV (reference sequence). The CDR3 has 18 residues. The CDR3 coding sequence is TGTGCCAGCAGTTTATTACAGGGCGGGACAGGGGGGTCCTACGAGCAGTACTTC. This encodes CASSLLQGGTGGSYEQYF.

This chain links TRBV10-1 with TRBJ2-2, with TRBD2 identical over 7 bases. The CDR3 spans 17 residues. The junction had 9 bases not matched to a gene; V was cut back by 5 bases and J by 0 bases. Germline V gene data show CDR1 as WNHNN and CDR2 as SYGVQD (reference sequence). CDR3 protein: CASSKPRAGSNTGELFF. CDR3 DNA sequence: TGCGCCAGCAGTAAGCCCCGAGCGGGATCGAACACCGGGGAGCTGTTTTTT.

The chain has TRBV5-4 and TRBJ2-5; 7 nucleotides line up with TRBD2. V dropped 7 bases and J dropped 5; count of bases not matched to a gene: 14. The CDR3 spans 15 residues. The V gene's germline CDR1 is SGHNT and CDR2 YYREEE (reference sequence). The CDR3 bases are TGTGCCAGCCAAATCGGCGGGGGTCCCCTGGAGACCCAGTACTTC. Its protein is CASQIGGGPLETQYF.

The chain links TRBV6-5 to TRBJ2-1; no firm D call. Germline V CDR1 and CDR2: MNHEY, SVGAGI. CDR3 length: 11 residues. V lost 6 bases, J lost 6 bases, and 6 bases lay in between. CDR3 bases: TGTGCCAGCAGGTATATCAATGAGCAGTTCTTC. Translation: CASRYINEQFF.

The V gene is TRBV13, the J gene TRBJ2-1; D is perhaps TRBD2 (5 bases). The CDR3 is 16 amino acids. The germline V gene encodes CDR1 PRHDT and CDR2 FYEKMQ (reference sequence). With 5 bases removed from V and 1 base from J, the gap between germline ends came to 15 bases. The CDR3 DNA follows: TGTGCCAGCAGCGGTGGACTGGGGAAGTCCTACAATGAGCAGTTCTTC. Protein product: CASSGGLGKSYNEQFF. Supplemented by reference TRBV13 and TRBJ2-1, the full variable domain reads AAGVIQSPRHLIKEKRETATLKCYPIPRHDTVYWYQQGPGQDPQFLISFYEKMQSDKGSIPDRFSAQQFSDYHSELNMSSLELGDSALYFCASSGGLGKSYNEQFFGPGTRLTVL.

The chain links TRBV5-8 to TRBJ2-7; 11 bases line up with TRBD1. Germline CDR1 and CDR2: SGHTS and YDEGEE. The CDR3 is 15 residues long. V gave up 2 bases and J gave up 3 bases; unmatched junction bases: 4. The CDR3 DNA sequence: TGTGCCAGCAGCTTTCCGGGGACAGGGGGCTACGAGCAGTACTTC. This sequence encodes CASSFPGTGGYEQYF.

V gene TRBV10-2 combines with J gene TRBJ2-7; 8 bases are shared with TRBD2. The CDR3 sequence is 13 residues long. CDR1 is WSHSY and CDR2 is SAAADI in the germline V gene. V lost 6 bases to trimming and J lost 2 bases; unmatched junction nucleotides: 3. CDR3 protein: CASSKAGAYEQYF. The CDR3 DNA reads TGCGCCAGCAGCAAAGCGGGAGCCTACGAGCAGTACTTC.

The CDR3 coding sequence is TGCGCCAGCAGCTTGGTTGAGCGGGACCCCTACGAGCAGTACTTC. This codes for CASSLVERDPYEQYF. The V and J genes are TRBV5-1 and TRBJ2-7, with TRBD2 matching 7 bases. Germline V CDR1 and CDR2: SGHRS, YFSETQ. V shed 0 bases, J shed 2 bases, and the junction held 5 bases outside the gene matches. There are 15 residues in the CDR3. Together with reference TRBV5-1 and TRBJ2-7, the CDR3 gives the full variable domain: KAGVTQTPRYLIKTRGQQVTLSCSPISGHRSVSWYQQTPGQGLQFLFEYFSETQRNKGNFPGRFSGRQFSNSRSEMNVSTLELGDSALYLCASSLVERDPYEQYFGPGTRLTVT.

The chain employs TRBV6-1 and TRBJ1-2; D is ambiguous. CDR3 length: 12 residues. The germline gives CDR1 MNHNS, CDR2 SASEGT. Trimming shortened V by 7 bases and J by 4 bases, and 10 bases separated the two germline ends. CDR3 in amino acids: CASIGGAYGYTF. The CDR3, as DNA: TGTGCCAGCATAGGCGGCGCCTATGGCTACACCTTC.

This rearrangement joins TRBV7-2 to TRBJ2-3, with TRBD2 matching 7 bases. CDR3 length equals 19 residues. Germline CDR1 is SGHTA and CDR2 is FQGNSA. The V gene end was trimmed by 2 bases and the J gene end by 4 bases; junction bases not matched to a gene: 18. CDR3 nucleotide sequence: TGTGCCAGCAGCTTAAGCGTCGAAGGGGACTACAATCCTCCAGATACGCAGTATTTT. Translating gives CASSLSVEGDYNPPDTQYF.

The chain carries TRBV28 and TRBJ2-3; weak D call: TRBD1 (6 bases). CDR1 is MDHEN, CDR2 SYDVKM, per germline. The CDR3 length is 18 residues. Between the trimmed V and J ends, which lost 2 bases and 8 bases, there was a span of 26 bases. CDR3 loop: CASSLRFLMTGSQVTQYF. The CDR3, as DNA: TGTGCCAGCAGTTTAAGATTTTTGATGACAGGTTCACAGGTTACGCAGTATTTT.